The sequence of this TCR beta chain was determined in a study of shared clonotypes between healthy human individuals (dated by TCRdb to 2018 to 2021). In terms of the full investigation: The cohort comprised a couple of women and a few men aged 18 to 49 years. For each donor, three plates each were used for CD4 naive and CD4 memory, two plates were used for CD8 naive, and one plate was used for CD8 memory. Blood TCR repertoires of several healthy adults were deeply sequenced to estimate repertoire size and the extent of clonotype sharing between individuals. Different laboratories and diverse techniques were used to prepare libraries and sequence TCR repertoires, to increase sequencing depth and limit assay-specific biases. Between about 0.8 and 9 billion PBMCs per donor were obtained by leukapheresis.

This clone has just one count. The target of this receptor is not known. One junction end disagrees with the germline gene, perhaps due to a read error. Healthy HIV-negative adults with no recently reported acute infections or vaccinations were included as donors. Every donor was a Caucasian adult residing in Nashville, Tennessee, USA. CD4+ T cells were enriched by magnetic negative selection, after which naive cells were positively selected on CD45RA and the negative fraction was taken as the memory subset. After blood collection by leukapheresis, PBMCs were isolated using Ficoll-Histopaque density gradient centrifugation and then cryopreserved in the vapor phase of liquid nitrogen. Analytical flow cytometry was used to check the purity and quantity of each magnetically sorted T cell population. Genomic DNA was isolated from each sorted fraction and quantified by UV absorbance on a Nanodrop 2000c.

Using the deep immunoSEQ assay, multiplex PCR amplified TCR CDR3 regions from genomic DNA. Genomic DNA extracted from each cell subset was distributed evenly over all wells of several immunoSEQ 96-well plates, and each plate served as one replicate. For sorted subsets, approximately 210 ng of genomic DNA, equivalent to around 29,000 T cell genomes, went into each replicate PCR. Purified libraries were quantified with a Qubit 3.0 fluorometer, sized on a Bioanalyzer 2100, and re-quantified with the KAPA Library Quantification kit. A separate single-read 150-cycle Illumina NextSeq 550 flow cell was used to sequence each immunoSEQ 96-well plate. The study's own analysis went as follows. The immunoSEQ output contained only junctional sequences without quality scores, so filtering could not match that applied to full-length reads. Sequences were annotated with PyIR, a Python wrapper for IgBLAST v1.9, and V/J genes and CDR3 were assigned using IMGT germline references. Reads were filtered out if the reads had weak V/J assignments (E-value above 1e-6), no CDR3, stop codons, out-of-frame junctions, or ambiguous translated residues. V3J clonotypes were defined as sequences sharing the same inferred V gene, J gene, and CDR3 amino acid sequence. Percentage overlap between repertoires was calculated by dividing the number of shared unique clonotypes by the size of the smaller repertoire. RTK rarefaction, the Chao1 estimator, and Recon v2.1 estimates of unobserved clonotypes were used to assess repertoire richness. OLGA was used to compute generation probabilities for all TCRbeta clonotypes that the gDNA method yielded from a handful of donors. This is the immuneACCESS table as TCRdb keeps it, with only in-frame sequences that have V and J called. A part of the clones is gone; compared with another copy, unresolved V genes explain less than half, and the rest is unexplained. The V and J calls and clone size were taken over from that table, and D and trimming were inferred from the DNA. Within this sample are approximately 2,000,000 clones, with 92% of them counted one time only. Roughly 0.34% of the sample is held by the ten biggest clonotypes.

Overall study outcomes, separate from this receptor: Even with the large sequencing depth, rarefaction of the sorted-subset datasets indicated that sequencing was incomplete. Sampling was restricted to blood, and TCR repertoires in tissues likely differ from the TCR repertoires found in blood. Compared with non-shared clonotypes, clonotypes shared by all four sorted-subset donors had higher generation probabilities. When several donors were compared, the shared fraction of clonotypes was approximately 5% for naive CD4, 3.5% for naive CD8, more than 2% for memory CD4, and 0.3% to 0.5% for memory CD8. Estimated clonotype richness was generally larger for naive than for memory subsets. Based on pairwise subsampling, the degree of clonotype sharing among donors was expected to be affected by sequencing depth. The small number of donors limited the genetic and exposure-history diversity represented.

The sequence derives from a young man in good health. Some clones in this sample may be carry-over from other donors' samples. The sample comprised naive CD4+ T cells from PBMCs. What the cell subset or site label conveys for this sample: CD45RA+ positively selected.

The DNA is as follows: TGTGCCAGCAGCCCCTCTATGCTAGCGGGAGGGCCGGGACTCGTGGGCTTC. This gives the protein CASSPSMLAGGPGLVGF. The receptor chain draws on TRBV7-2 and TRBJ2-4; TRBD2 matches 12 bases in the middle. The germline V gene sets CDR1 to SGHTA and CDR2 to FQGNSA. Its CDR3 holds 17 amino acids, cysteine through phenylalanine. The sequence is cut down to CDR3 DNA, 51 bases in frame from base 1.